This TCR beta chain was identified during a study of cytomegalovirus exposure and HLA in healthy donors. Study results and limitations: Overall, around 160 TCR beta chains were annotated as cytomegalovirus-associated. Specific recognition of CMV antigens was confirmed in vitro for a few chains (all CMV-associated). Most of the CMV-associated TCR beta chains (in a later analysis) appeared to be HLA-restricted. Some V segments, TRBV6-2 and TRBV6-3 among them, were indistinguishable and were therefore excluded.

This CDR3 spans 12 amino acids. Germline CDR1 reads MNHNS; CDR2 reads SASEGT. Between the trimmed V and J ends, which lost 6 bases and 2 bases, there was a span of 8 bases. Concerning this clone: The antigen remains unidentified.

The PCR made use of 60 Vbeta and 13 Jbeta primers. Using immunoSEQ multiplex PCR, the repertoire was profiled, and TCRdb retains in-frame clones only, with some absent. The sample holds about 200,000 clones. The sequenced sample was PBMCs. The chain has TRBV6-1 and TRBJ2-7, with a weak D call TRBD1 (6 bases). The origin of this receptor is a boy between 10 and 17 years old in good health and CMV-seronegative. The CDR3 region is CASRGAPYEQYF. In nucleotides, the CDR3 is TGTGCCAGCAGGGGGGCGCCCTACGAGCAGTACTTC.